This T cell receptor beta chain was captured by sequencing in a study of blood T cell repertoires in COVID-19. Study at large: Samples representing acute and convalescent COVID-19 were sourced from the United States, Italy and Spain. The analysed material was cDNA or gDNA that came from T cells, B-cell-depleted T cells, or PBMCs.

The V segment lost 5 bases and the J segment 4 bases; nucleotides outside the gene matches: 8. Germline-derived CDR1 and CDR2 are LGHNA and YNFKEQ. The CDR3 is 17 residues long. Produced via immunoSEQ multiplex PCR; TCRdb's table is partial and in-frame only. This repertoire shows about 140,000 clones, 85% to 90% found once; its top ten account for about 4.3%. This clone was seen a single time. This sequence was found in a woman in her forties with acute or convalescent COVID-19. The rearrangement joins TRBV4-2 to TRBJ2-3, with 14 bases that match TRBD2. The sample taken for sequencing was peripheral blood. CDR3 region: CASSNGTSGSASDTQYF. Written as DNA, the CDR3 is TGTGCCAGCAGCAACGGGACTAGCGGGAGTGCATCAGATACGCAGTATTTT.